The 2 T cell receptor beta chains listed next were all sequenced from one sample in a study of cytomegalovirus exposure and HLA in healthy donors. 13 Jbeta primers and 60 Vbeta primers were used for the PCR. Here immunoSEQ multiplex PCR was the method, and the copy in TCRdb shows in-frame clones only, minus some. The table records about 170,000 clones, approximately 88% of them present only once. Sequencing was done on a sample of PBMCs. All receptors derive from a boy between 2 and 15 years old in good health and CMV-seronegative.

This clone was seen a few times. The rearrangement uses TRBV5-1 and TRBJ2-5; D uncertain. From germline, CDR1 is SGHRS and CDR2 YFSETQ. The CDR3 runs 15 residues. V was trimmed by 4 bases and J by 2 bases, leaving 15 bases between them. Here the CDR3 reads CASSGPSGRQETQYF. Written as DNA, the CDR3 is TGCGCCAGCAGCGGGCCCTCAGGCCGGCAAGAGACCCAGTACTTC.

The chain has TRBV9 and TRBJ2-7, with 7 bases lining up with TRBD2. CDR1 and CDR2 (germline): SGDLS, YYNGEE. The CDR3 has 14 amino acids. The V gene end was trimmed by 4 bases and the J gene end by 2 bases; junction bases not matched to a gene: 6. The CDR3 region is CASSTSGTAYEQYF. CDR3 DNA sequence: TGTGCCAGCAGCACAAGCGGGACCGCCTACGAGCAGTACTTC.